The 17 T cell receptor beta chains below come from one sample, sequenced in a study of identical twins. One entry per CDR3 protein, called by TCRdb with MiXCR from the 5' RACE reads. The data show 400,000 to 650,000 distinct CDR3 sequences, 20% to 25% seen once. The same sample was also studied in work on T cells expressing NK-cell markers.

The sequenced material came from CD4+ T cells sorted from blood. These TCRs come from a woman aged 18-29 years in good health.

This clonotype turned up a few times. V gene TRBV20-1 combines with J gene TRBJ1-3; D unclear. Between the trimmed V and J ends, which lost 3 bases and 0 bases, there was a span of 12 bases. The V gene's germline CDR1 is DFQATT and CDR2 SNEGSKA (reference sequence). The CDR3 loop spans 15 amino acids. CDR3 coding DNA: TGCAGTGCTAGTCCTACAGTAAACTCTGGAAACACCATATATTTT. Translated, it gives CSASPTVNSGNTIYF.

The chain carries TRBV24-1 and TRBJ2-3, with D possibly TRBD2 on 7 matching bases. Germline-derived CDR1 and CDR2 are KGHDR and SFDVKD. V lost 9 bases, J lost 4 bases, and 10 bases lay in between. This CDR3 has 12 residues. The CDR3 sequence is CATGGAPDTQYF. Here the CDR3 DNA reads TGTGCCACCGGGGGGGCCCCAGATACGCAGTATTTT.

The gene calls are TRBV5-1 and TRBJ2-7, with 9 positions matching TRBD1. V shed 0 bases and J 5 bases; nucleotides not matched to a gene: 6. The CDR3 is 15 residues long. Germline lookup yields CDR1 SGHRS and CDR2 YFSETQ. The CDR3 protein is CASSLGWTGDNEQYF. CDR3 in DNA: TGCGCCAGCAGCTTGGGCTGGACAGGGGATAACGAGCAGTACTTC.

This sequence joins TRBV7-2 and TRBJ2-7; D assignment may be TRBD1 or TRBD2 (5 bases each). Germline CDR1 reads SGHTA; CDR2 reads FQGNSA. The V end lost 5 bases, the J end lost 4 bases, and 18 bases lay between the germline ends. This CDR3 is 15 amino acids long. CDR3 bases: TGTGCCAGCAGCCCGGGGCCTCGGGACGGATACGAGCAGTACTTC. It translates to CASSPGPRDGYEQYF.

This clonotype was observed at least ten times. The J gene is TRBJ1-2, the V gene TRBV6-6, with 7 bases lining up with TRBD1. This CDR3 has 13 residues. In germline, CDR1 is MNHNY, CDR2 SVGAGI (reference sequence). The junction had 4 bases not matched to a gene; V was cut back by 3 bases and J by 6 bases. In DNA, the CDR3 is TGTGCCAGCAGTTATCGTACAGGGGATGGCTACACCTTC. It specifies CASSYRTGDGYTF.

The V and J genes are TRBV7-8 and TRBJ2-2; D possibly corresponds to TRBD2 (7 bases). With 8 bases removed from V and 3 bases from J, the gap between germline ends came to 13 bases. The germline V gene has CDR1 SGHVS and CDR2 FQNEAQ. CDR3 length: 14 residues. The CDR3 DNA follows: TGTGCCAGCGCGGGGGCGAGTGACACCGGGGAGCTGTTTTTT. Amino acids: CASAGASDTGELFF.

This clonotype was observed a handful of times. V gene TRBV12-3 or TRBV12-4 combines with J gene TRBJ1-1, with D unresolved. V dropped 6 bases and J dropped 4 bases, with 15 bases sitting between them. The CDR3 sequence is 14 residues long. The CDR3 nucleotides read TGTGCCAGCAGGGCTGACATACTGGGCACTGAAGCTTTCTTT. Amino acids: CASRADILGTEAFF.

This sequence joins TRBV27 and TRBJ2-1, with D uncertain. From germline, CDR1 is MNHEY and CDR2 SMNVEV (reference sequence). The CDR3 covers 15 residues. Trimming pared 4 bases from V and 0 bases from J, leaving 10 bases between. In DNA, the CDR3 is TGTGCCAGCAGTTCGAGTCTGAGCTCCTACAATGAGCAGTTCTTC. Residues: CASSSSLSSYNEQFF.

The J gene is TRBJ1-3, the V gene TRBV6-5; D is unresolved. The germline V and J ends were trimmed by 0 bases and 4 bases, with 7 bases remaining between them. The CDR3 is made up of 14 amino acids. Per the germline V gene, CDR1 is MNHEY and CDR2 is SVGAGI. Here the CDR3 reads CASSYSINGNTIYF. The CDR3 nucleotides are TGTGCCAGCAGTTACTCGATTAACGGAAACACCATATATTTT.

The V call is TRBV6-5, the J call TRBJ2-7; D is undetermined. CDR3 length: 14 amino acids. V lost 2 bases and J lost 2, with 10 bases in between. Germline values: CDR1 MNHEY, CDR2 SVGAGI. CDR3: CASSYVSGTYEQYF. Here the CDR3 DNA reads TGTGCCAGCAGTTACGTTTCAGGCACCTACGAGCAGTACTTC.

The CDR3 nucleotides read TGTGCCAGCAGTTTGACAGGGATCAGTGACTATGGCTACACCTTC. Translating gives CASSLTGISDYGYTF. V gene TRBV12-3 or TRBV12-4 combines with J gene TRBJ1-2, with 7 bases matching TRBD1. J was trimmed by 3 bases and V by 3 bases; bases with no gene match: 7. The CDR3 runs to 15 residues.

The CDR3 region is CASSLTGKGHTEAFF. DNA for the CDR3: TGCGCCAGCAGCTTGACAGGGAAGGGTCACACTGAAGCTTTCTTT. The chain combines TRBV5-1 with TRBJ1-1; D possibly corresponds to TRBD1 (6 bases). Germline-derived CDR1 and CDR2 are SGHRS and YFSETQ. The CDR3 contains 15 residues. V was trimmed by 1 base and J by 3 bases, leaving 13 bases between them.

The rearrangement joins TRBV6-5 to TRBJ1-2; D is undetermined. Trimming removed 11 bases from V and 5 bases from J, with 12 bases in between. The CDR3 has 11 amino acids. The germline gives CDR1 MNHEY, CDR2 SVGAGI. In DNA, the CDR3 is TGTGCCTCCGGGGAGACATATGGCTACACCTTC. Amino acid sequence: CASGETYGYTF.

The chain recombines TRBV15 with TRBJ2-3; 8 positions match TRBD2. CDR3 length: 15 residues. Germline CDR1 is LNHNV and CDR2 is YYDKDF (reference sequence). V was pared by 2 bases and J by 1 base, with 2 bases of the junction left unmatched. DNA of the CDR3: TGTGCCACCAGCAGACGTAGCGGGGGCACAGATACGCAGTATTTT. Amino acid sequence: CATSRRSGGTDTQYF.

This chain uses TRBV27 with TRBJ2-1; 9 positions match TRBD1. The V and J ends lost 3 bases and 6 bases, in that order; junction bases with no gene match: 3. From germline, CDR1 is MNHEY and CDR2 SMNVEV (reference sequence). The CDR3 contains 14 residues. The CDR3 DNA follows: TGTGCCAGCAGTTTGGGACAGGGAGGCAATGAGCAGTTCTTC. It codes for CASSLGQGGNEQFF.

As DNA, the CDR3 is TGTGCCAGCAGACCCCAACAGGGGGCCAAGAATTCACCCCTCCACTTT. This gives the protein CASRPQQGAKNSPLHF. The genes are TRBV5-6 and TRBJ1-6; 9 bases agree with TRBD1. Germline V gene data show CDR1 as SGHDT and CDR2 as YYEEEE. The length of the CDR3 is 16 residues. The V gene end was trimmed by 5 bases and the J gene end by 7 bases; junction bases not matched to a gene: 10.

This clonotype was seen only a few times. This chain joins TRBV15 and TRBJ2-1; D might be TRBD2 (5 bases). The CDR3 sequence is 14 residues long. Germline loops: CDR1 LNHNV, CDR2 YYDKDF (reference sequence). V lost 3 bases to trimming and J lost 6 bases, with 12 bases between them. CDR3 sequence (DNA): TGTGCCACCAGCAGGCTGGAGGAAAGCAATGAGCAGTTCTTC. Protein: CATSRLEESNEQFF.